Following are 13 T cell receptor beta chains from one sample sequenced in a study of a mutant IDH1 vaccine in newly diagnosed glioma. Documented time point: week 47, end of study. Vaccination comprised doses that each held 300 ug of mutant IDH1 20-mer peptide, plus topical imiquimod. The antigens for these receptors are not known. Here immunoSEQ multiplex PCR was the method, and the copy in TCRdb shows in-frame clones only, minus some. Of some 60,000 clones detected, roughly four fifths appear once; the ten largest clones hold 3.8%. Sequenced material: PBMCs, taken from a glioma patient whose treatment included an IDH1 peptide vaccine. These receptor sequences come from a man younger than 45 with glioma.

Written as DNA, the CDR3 is TGTGCCAGCAGCTTAGGTGTTCAGGGCGGCTCTGGAAACACCATATATTTT. Translation gives CASSLGVQGGSGNTIYF. The gene calls are TRBV7-2 and TRBJ1-3; D is possibly TRBD1 (5 bases). The germline V and J ends were trimmed by 1 base and 0 bases, with 13 bases remaining between them. The CDR3 is 17 residues long. The germline gives CDR1 SGHTA, CDR2 FQGNSA.

The J gene is TRBJ1-2, the V gene TRBV18, with D possibly TRBD1 on 5 matching bases. Germline assignment: CDR1 KGHSH and CDR2 LQKENI. This CDR3 has 15 residues. Deletions cut 3 bases from V and 3 bases from J, with 14 bases between. The CDR3 loop reads CASSPFGAGDYGYTF. Written as DNA, the CDR3 is TGTGCCAGCTCACCTTTCGGGGCGGGGGACTATGGCTACACCTTC.

V gene TRBV5-6 combines with J gene TRBJ2-1, with 9 bases lining up with TRBD1. With V trimmed by 0 bases and J by 12 bases, 1 base remained unmatched. The CDR3 covers 12 residues. Germline V gives CDR1 SGHDT, CDR2 YYEEEE. CDR3 DNA sequence: TGTGCCAGCAGCTTGGGACAGGGGGGGCAGTTCTTC. This translates into CASSLGQGGQFF.

The rearrangement joins TRBV2 to TRBJ2-7; TRBD1 matches 11 bases. Germline V lookup: CDR1 SNHLY, CDR2 FYNNEI. The CDR3 is made up of 14 amino acids. The J segment lost 6 bases and the V segment lost 1 base, leaving 2 bases of the junction unmatched. CDR3 DNA sequence: TGTGCCAGCAGTGAAGGGGGGACAGGGGGCGAGCAGTACTTC. It yields the protein CASSEGGTGGEQYF.

V gene TRBV7-9 combines with J gene TRBJ2-5, with 13 bases fitting TRBD2. This CDR3 comprises 17 residues. Germline values: CDR1 SEHNR, CDR2 FQNEAQ (reference sequence). The junction had 8 bases not matched to a gene; V was cut back by 6 bases and J by 1 base. The CDR3 loop is CASSSGLAGIIQETQYF. In nucleotides, the CDR3 is TGTGCCAGCAGTTCGGGACTAGCGGGGATTATCCAAGAGACCCAGTACTTC.

The V and J genes are TRBV19 and TRBJ2-7; 10 nucleotides match TRBD1. The CDR3 is 17 residues long. Germline V CDR1 and CDR2: LNHDA, SQIVND (reference sequence). J gave up 4 bases and V 3 bases, and 12 bases lay outside the gene matches. DNA of the CDR3: TGTGCCAGTAGTATCCCCTTGGGGGGGACAGGGGTGTACGAGCAGTACTTC. Its protein is CASSIPLGGTGVYEQYF. Full variable domain (rest looked up from reference TRBV19 and TRBJ2-7): DGGITQSPKYLFRKEGQNVTLSCEQNLNHDAMYWYRQDPGQGLRLIYYSQIVNDFQKGDIAEGYSVSREKKESFPLTVTSAQKNPTAFYLCASSIPLGGTGVYEQYFGPGTRLTVT.

The chain is built from TRBV6-1 and TRBJ2-7; D is tentatively TRBD1 or TRBD2 (7 bases each). Trimming shortened V by 3 bases and J by 2 bases, and 20 bases separated the two germline ends. The CDR3 runs 17 residues. Germline CDR1 is MNHNS and CDR2 is SASEGT. In DNA form, the CDR3 reads TGTGCCAGCAGTGACCAGGGGGGGAACGACCTCACCTACGAGCAGTACTTC. Amino acid sequence: CASSDQGGNDLTYEQYF.

The J gene is TRBJ2-1, the V gene TRBV2; 7 bases agree with TRBD1. After removal of 5 bases from V and 4 bases from J, the junction contained 2 bases not matched to a gene. The CDR3 length is 13 residues. Germline lookup yields CDR1 SNHLY and CDR2 FYNNEI. The CDR3 coding sequence is TGTGCCAGCAGTAGGGACAGTTACAATGAGCAGTTCTTC. Translated, it gives CASSRDSYNEQFF.

CDR3 loop: CASSSLRSFRSSTDTQYF. For the CDR3, the DNA is TGTGCCAGCAGCTCCCTACGATCGTTTAGGTCTAGCACAGATACGCAGTATTTT. The chain combines TRBV7-8 with TRBJ2-3, with D unclear. The germline CDR1 and CDR2 sequences are SGHVS and FQNEAQ. Trimming shortened V by 4 bases and J by 0 bases, and 20 bases separated the two germline ends. The CDR3 length is 18 residues.

The chain combines TRBV5-4 with TRBJ1-6; D call uncertain. The CDR3 contains 17 residues. Germline V gene data show CDR1 as SGHNT and CDR2 as YYREEE (reference sequence). Trimming removed 1 base at V and 0 bases at J, with 11 bases between. The CDR3 sequence: CASSLSQAGSYNSPLHF. CDR3 nucleotides: TGTGCCAGCAGCTTGAGCCAGGCTGGCTCCTATAATTCACCCCTCCACTTT.

The rearrangement uses TRBV5-1 and TRBJ2-4, with 8 bases lining up with TRBD1. The V segment lost 4 bases and the J segment 7 bases; nucleotides outside the gene matches: 7. The CDR3 has 14 amino acids. Germline-derived CDR1 and CDR2 are SGHRS and YFSETQ. CDR3 amino acids: CASSPWTGTNIQYF. In nucleotides, the CDR3 is TGCGCCAGCAGCCCCTGGACAGGGACGAACATTCAGTACTTC.

The chain recombines TRBV28 with TRBJ2-3; D is perhaps TRBD2 (6 bases). From germline, CDR1 is MDHEN and CDR2 SYDVKM. The CDR3 runs 16 residues. Trimming took 5 bases from V and 2 from J, leaving 17 bases between them. CDR3 amino acids: CASSPLAGTLTDTQYF. The DNA of the CDR3 is TGTGCCAGCAGTCCGCTGGCGGGGACGCTCACAGATACGCAGTATTTT.

The chain recombines TRBV5-4 with TRBJ2-5; 7 bases agree with TRBD1. J gave up 0 bases and V 4 bases, and 3 bases lay outside the gene matches. CDR3 length: 14 amino acids. The germline V gene encodes CDR1 SGHNT and CDR2 YYREEE (reference sequence). The CDR3 loop reads CASSKGQYQETQYF. DNA of the CDR3: TGTGCCAGCAGCAAGGGACAGTACCAAGAGACCCAGTACTTC.